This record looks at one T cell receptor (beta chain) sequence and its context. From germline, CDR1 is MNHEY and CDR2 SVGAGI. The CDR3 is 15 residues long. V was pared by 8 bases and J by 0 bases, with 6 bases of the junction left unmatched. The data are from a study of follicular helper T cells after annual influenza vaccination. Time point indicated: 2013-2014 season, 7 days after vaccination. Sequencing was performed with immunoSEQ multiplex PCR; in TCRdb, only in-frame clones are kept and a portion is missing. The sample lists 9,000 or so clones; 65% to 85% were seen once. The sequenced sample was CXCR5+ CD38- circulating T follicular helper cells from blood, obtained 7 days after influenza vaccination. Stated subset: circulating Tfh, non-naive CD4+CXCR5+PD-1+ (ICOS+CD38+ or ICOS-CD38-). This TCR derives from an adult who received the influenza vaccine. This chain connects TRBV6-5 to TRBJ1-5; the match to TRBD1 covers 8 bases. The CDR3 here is CASRQGKYSNQPQHF. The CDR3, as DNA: TGTGCCAGCCGACAGGGGAAATATAGCAATCAGCCCCAGCATTTT.